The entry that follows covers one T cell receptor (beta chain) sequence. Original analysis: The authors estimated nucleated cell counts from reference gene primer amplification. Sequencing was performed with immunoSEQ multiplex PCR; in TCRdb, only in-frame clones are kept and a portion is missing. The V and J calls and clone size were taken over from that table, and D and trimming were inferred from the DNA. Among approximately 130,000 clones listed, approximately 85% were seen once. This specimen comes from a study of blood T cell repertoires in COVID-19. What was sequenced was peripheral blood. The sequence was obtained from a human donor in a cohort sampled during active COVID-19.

CDR3 bases: TGTGCCAGCAGCGCCAACCCTATTCCCGGGGAGCTGTTTTTT. Its translation is CASSANPIPGELFF. The chain recombines TRBV9 with TRBJ2-2, with D unresolved. Germline CDR1 and CDR2: SGDLS and YYNGEE. CDR3 length: 14 amino acids. V was trimmed by 3 bases and J by 6 bases, leaving 12 bases between them. Using reference TRBV9 and TRBJ2-2 for the parts outside the CDR3, the full variable domain is DSGVTQTPKHLITATGQRVTLRCSPRSGDLSVYWYQQSLDQGLQFLIQYYNGEERAKGNILERFSAQQFPDLHSELNLSSLELGDSALYFCASSANPIPGELFFGEGSRLTVL.